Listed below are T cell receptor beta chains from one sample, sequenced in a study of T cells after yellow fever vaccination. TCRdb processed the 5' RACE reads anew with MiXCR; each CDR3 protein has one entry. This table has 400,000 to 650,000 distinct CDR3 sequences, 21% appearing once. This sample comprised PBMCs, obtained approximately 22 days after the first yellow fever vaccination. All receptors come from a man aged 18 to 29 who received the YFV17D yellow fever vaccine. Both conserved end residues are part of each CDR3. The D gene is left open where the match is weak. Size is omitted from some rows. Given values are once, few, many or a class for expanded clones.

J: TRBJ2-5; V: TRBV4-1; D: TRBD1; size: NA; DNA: TGCGCCAGCAGCCAAAGACAGGGAGTCGAGACCCAGTACTTC; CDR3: CASSQRQGVETQYF
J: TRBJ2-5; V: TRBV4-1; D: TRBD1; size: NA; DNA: TGCGCCAGCAGCCATATGCCGGGACAGAAAGAGACCCAGTACTTC; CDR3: CASSHMPGQKETQYF
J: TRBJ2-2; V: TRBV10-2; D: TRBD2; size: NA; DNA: TGCGCCAGCAGTGTAACTAGCGGGGTGGGCGGGGAGCTGTTTTTT; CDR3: CASSVTSGVGGELFF
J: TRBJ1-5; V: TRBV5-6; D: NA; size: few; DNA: TGTGCCAGCAGCTTGGGAGGGATTCAGCCCCAGCATTTT; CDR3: CASSLGGIQPQHF
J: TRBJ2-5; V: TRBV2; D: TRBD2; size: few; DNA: TGTGCCAGCAGGCCCGGGGTCGGGAGGGAGACCCAGTACTTC; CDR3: CASRPGVGRETQYF
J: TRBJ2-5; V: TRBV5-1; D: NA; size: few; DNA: TGCGCCAGCAGTCTCCGGACGTACCAAGAGACCCAGTACTTC; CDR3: CASSLRTYQETQYF
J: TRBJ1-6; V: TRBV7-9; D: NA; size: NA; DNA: TGTGCCAGCAGCTCCCGTAAGGGGTCCAATTCACCCCTCCACTTT; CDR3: CASSSRKGSNSPLHF
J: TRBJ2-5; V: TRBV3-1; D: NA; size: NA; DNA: TGTGCCAGCAGCCAAGGAGGACACATGCAAGAGACCCAGTACTTC; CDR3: CASSQGGHMQETQYF
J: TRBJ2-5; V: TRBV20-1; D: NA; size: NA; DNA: TGCAGTGCGCGGGGCTCCGACCAGCAGACCCAGTACTTC; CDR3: CSARGSDQQTQYF
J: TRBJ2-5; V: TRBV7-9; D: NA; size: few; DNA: TGTGCCAGCAGCTTTCTAACAGGGGAGGACGAGACCCAGTACTTC; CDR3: CASSFLTGEDETQYF
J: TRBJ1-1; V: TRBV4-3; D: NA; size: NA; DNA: TGCGCCAGCAGCCAATCCCCCCCTCCAGCCGAAGCTTTCTTT; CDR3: CASSQSPPPAEAFF
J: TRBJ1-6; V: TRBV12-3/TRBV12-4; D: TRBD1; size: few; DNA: TGTGCCAGCAGTTTTGGAACAGGGGGCCTTTCACCCCTCCACTTT; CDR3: CASSFGTGGLSPLHF
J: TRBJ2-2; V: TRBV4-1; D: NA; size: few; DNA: TGCGCCAGCAGCCAAGAGGGGTGGGCGGGGACCCGTATCACCGGGGAGCTGTTTTTT; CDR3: CASSQEGWAGTRITGELFF
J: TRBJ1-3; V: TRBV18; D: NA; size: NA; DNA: TGTGCCAGCTCACCACCGATCAGCTCTGGAAACACCATATATTTT; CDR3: CASSPPISSGNTIYF
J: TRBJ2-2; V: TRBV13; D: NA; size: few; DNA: TGTGCCAGCAGCCATGACAGGGAGGTCGGGGAGCTGTTTTTT; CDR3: CASSHDREVGELFF
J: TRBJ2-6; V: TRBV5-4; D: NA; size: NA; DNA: TGTGCCAGCAGCTTGGGTGGTTGGGCAGGGTCTGGGGCCAACGTCCTGACTTTC; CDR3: CASSLGGWAGSGANVLTF
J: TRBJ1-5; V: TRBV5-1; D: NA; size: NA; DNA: TGCGCCAGCAGCCCAGGATCGGCCAGTAGCAATCAGCCCCAGCATTTT; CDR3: CASSPGSASSNQPQHF
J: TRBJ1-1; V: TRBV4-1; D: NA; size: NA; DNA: TGCGCCAGCAGCCAAGGGGCGGGGGCAGGGAGGAAAGCTTTCTTT; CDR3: CASSQGAGAGRKAFF
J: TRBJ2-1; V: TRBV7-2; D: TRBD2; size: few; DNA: TGTGCCAGCAGCTTCGTAGCGACTAGCGGGAACTACAATGAGCAGTTCTTC; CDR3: CASSFVATSGNYNEQFF
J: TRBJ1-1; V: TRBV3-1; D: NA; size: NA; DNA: TGTGCCAGCAGCCAAAGAGTGGAGAAAGCTTTCTTT; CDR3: CASSQRVEKAFF
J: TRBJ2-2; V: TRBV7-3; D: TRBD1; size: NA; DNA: TGTGCCAGCAGCCGATTGACAGGGCAAGGAAACACCGGGGAGCTGTTTTTT; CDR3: CASSRLTGQGNTGELFF
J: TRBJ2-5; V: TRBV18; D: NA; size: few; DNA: TGTGCCAGCTCACCACCCCCGGTAGGCGGAGAGACCCAGTACTTC; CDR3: CASSPPPVGGETQYF
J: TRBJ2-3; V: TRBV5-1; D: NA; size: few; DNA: TGCGCCAGCAGCTTGGCCGGCCAGAGCACAGATACGCAGTATTTT; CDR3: CASSLAGQSTDTQYF
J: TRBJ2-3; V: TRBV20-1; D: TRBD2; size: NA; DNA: TGCAGTGCTAGAGGACTAGCTAGATATACGCAGTATTTT; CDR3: CSARGLARYTQYF
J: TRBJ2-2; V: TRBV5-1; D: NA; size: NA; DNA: TGCGCCAGCAGCTTAACAGAACGTAGGGACACCGGGGAGCTGTTTTTT; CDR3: CASSLTERRDTGELFF